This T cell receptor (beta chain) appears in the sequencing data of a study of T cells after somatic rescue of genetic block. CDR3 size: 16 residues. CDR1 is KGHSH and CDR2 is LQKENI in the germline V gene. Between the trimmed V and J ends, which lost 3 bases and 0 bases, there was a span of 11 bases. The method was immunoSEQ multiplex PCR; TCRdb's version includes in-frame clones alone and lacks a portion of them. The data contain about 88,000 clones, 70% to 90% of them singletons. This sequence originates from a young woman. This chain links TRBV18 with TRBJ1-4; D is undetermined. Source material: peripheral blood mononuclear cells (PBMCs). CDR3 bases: TGTGCCAGCTCACCCTCGCACGCCGCAACTAATGAAAAACTGTTTTTT. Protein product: CASSPSHAATNEKLFF.